Detailed here is one T cell receptor (beta chain). Its antigen is currently unknown. The study ran its PCR with 60 Vbeta and 13 Jbeta primers. Clones were read by immunoSEQ multiplex PCR, and TCRdb kept only the in-frame ones, dropping some. There are roughly 100,000 clones in the sample; about four fifths occur only once, and approximately 1.3% lies in the top ten. The data derive from a study of cytomegalovirus exposure and HLA in healthy donors. Broader study findings: A link between a missense DCLRE1C variant and TCR beta V- and J-gene trimming emerged from a later analysis. For cytomegalovirus status, the classifier reportedly gave diagnoses with high specificity and sensitivity.

Trimming removed 5 bases from V and 2 bases from J, with 10 bases in between. Looked up from germline, CDR1 is MDHEN and CDR2 is SYDVKM. This CDR3 comprises 13 residues. The clonotype originates from a man aged 30-40 years in good health and CMV-seronegative. Sequenced: PBMCs. The V gene is TRBV28, the J gene TRBJ2-7; a possible D gene is TRBD1 (6 bases). The CDR3 reads CASSLTGAYEQYF. In DNA form, the CDR3 reads TGTGCCAGCAGTCTGACAGGAGCCTACGAGCAGTACTTC.